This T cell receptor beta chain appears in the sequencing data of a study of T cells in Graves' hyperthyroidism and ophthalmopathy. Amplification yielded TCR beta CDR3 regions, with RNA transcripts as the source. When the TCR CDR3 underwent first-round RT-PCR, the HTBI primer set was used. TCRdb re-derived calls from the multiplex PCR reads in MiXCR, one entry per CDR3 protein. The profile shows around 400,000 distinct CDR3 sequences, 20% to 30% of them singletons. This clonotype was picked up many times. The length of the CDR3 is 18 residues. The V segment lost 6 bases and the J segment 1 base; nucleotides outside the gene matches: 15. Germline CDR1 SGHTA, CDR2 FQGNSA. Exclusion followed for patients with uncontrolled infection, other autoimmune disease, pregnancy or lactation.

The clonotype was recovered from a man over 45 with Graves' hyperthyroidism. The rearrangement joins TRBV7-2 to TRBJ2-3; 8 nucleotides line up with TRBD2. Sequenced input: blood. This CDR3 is CASSSRGWGAGGTDTQYF. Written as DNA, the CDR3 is TGTGCCAGCAGTAGCCGGGGGTGGGGAGCGGGAGGCACAGATACGCAGTATTTT.